These T cell receptor beta chains were read from a single sample in a study of blood T cell repertoires in COVID-19. Data came from immunoSEQ multiplex PCR; TCRdb stores just in-frame clones and leaves some out. Of some 150,000 clones in the sample, about four fifths are singletons; the top ten hold about 8.4%. The specimen was peripheral blood. The receptors shown here come from a woman in her sixties or seventies with active or convalescent COVID-19. Each CDR3 is given with its conserved first and last residue. Each record gives: J gene, V gene, D gene, CDR3 DNA, CDR3 protein. D genes are given only for firm matches.

>TRBJ1-5|TRBV2|NA
TGTGCCAGCAGTGATTGGGCTCCCAATCAGCCCCAGCATTTT
CASSDWAPNQPQHF
>TRBJ1-2|TRBV24-1|NA
TGTGCCACCAGTGATTTGCCCAGCGGGTCTGGCTACACCTTC
CATSDLPSGSGYTF
>TRBJ2-5|TRBV28|TRBD2
TGTGCCAGCAGTTTACTAGCGGGGGGGCCGGGTGAGACCCAGTACTTC
CASSLLAGGPGETQYF
>TRBJ1-5|TRBV27|NA
TGTGCCAGCAGAGCCCTTGGGGAGCATCAGCCCCAGCATTTT
CASRALGEHQPQHF
>TRBJ1-1|TRBV28|NA
TGTGCCAGCAGTTTTCTCGGGAGGGTCGACACTGAAGCTTTCTTT
CASSFLGRVDTEAFF
>TRBJ1-4|TRBV27|TRBD1
TGTGCCAGCAGTTTCCGGGTCCATCCGGGACAGGCAAATGAAAAACTGTTTTTT
CASSFRVHPGQANEKLFF
>TRBJ1-5|TRBV6-2/TRBV6-3|TRBD1
TGTGCCAGCAGTTACTCCGGGACAGGGTCTGGTGGGCAGCCCCAGCATTTT
CASSYSGTGSGGQPQHF
>TRBJ1-3|TRBV6-5|TRBD1
TGTGCCAGAACAAAGGGGGCCTCTGGAAACACCATATATTTT
CARTKGASGNTIYF
>TRBJ1-1|TRBV5-1|TRBD1
TGCGCCAGCAGCGCACAGGGGGGGAGCACTGAAGCTTTCTTT
CASSAQGGSTEAFF
>TRBJ2-2|TRBV30|TRBD2
TGTGCCTCCCTTGGACTAGCGGGAGGATCGACCGGGGAGCTGTTTTTT
CASLGLAGGSTGELFF
>TRBJ2-2|TRBV5-1|TRBD2
TGCGCCAGCAGCGAGGGACTAGCGGGGAAGAACACCGGGGAGCTGTTTTTT
CASSEGLAGKNTGELFF
>TRBJ1-2|TRBV18|TRBD1
TGTGCCAGCTCACACTCTCGGACAGGGGAAGACTATGGCTACACCTTC
CASSHSRTGEDYGYTF
>TRBJ2-5|TRBV7-2|TRBD1
TGTGCCAGCAGCTTAGACAGGGGCCAGGAGACCCAGTACTTC
CASSLDRGQETQYF
>TRBJ1-2|TRBV9|NA
TGTGCCAGCAGCGTAGGTCATATGGGGCCCTATGGCTACACCTTC
CASSVGHMGPYGYTF
>TRBJ2-7|TRBV5-5|TRBD1
TGTGCCAGCAGCTCCGGGACAGGGGTGGGTGAGCAGTACTTC
CASSSGTGVGEQYF
>TRBJ2-5|TRBV4-2|TRBD2
TGTGCCAGCAGCCAACACAAGGGAGGGGACGGCGAGACCCAGTACTTC
CASSQHKGGDGETQYF